This entry describes one TCR beta chain. In this sample, this clonotype turned up many times. Its antigen target is currently unknown. No much larger clone is present one base from it, and per-base qualities are unavailable. This record belongs to a study of T cells in Graves' hyperthyroidism and ophthalmopathy (dated by TCRdb to about 2019). Broadly, across the study: Peripheral blood samples were taken at initial diagnosis, before any treatment was given. The paper describes TCR Vbeta CDR3 sequencing of 120 to 150 peripheral blood samples, made up of approximately 40 ophthalmopathy patients, around 73 hyperthyroidism patients and roughly 17 progressor patients. Prospective prediction of ophthalmopathy was tested in an independent validation cohort consisting of roughly 20 hyperthyroidism patients and around 16 patients who later progressed to ophthalmopathy. In addition, the study compared T-cell repertoires in thyroid tissue and in blood from a handful of Graves' hyperthyroidism patients. After blood sampling, hyperthyroidism patients were treated with methimazole at a starting dose of 30 mg daily, and ophthalmopathy patients were treated with high-dose intravenous methylprednisolone. To identify distinguishing TCR V-J signatures, a discovery cohort of about 95 patients was used, comprising some 43 with Graves' ophthalmopathy and some 60 with stable Graves' hyperthyroidism. The 100 discovery patients were randomly split 7:3 into training and test sets.

What the research found in general, with its limitations: During validation, the model predicted progression to ophthalmopathy a median of about 5.9 months ahead of onset, with roughly 65% sensitivity and about 72% specificity. In cross-validation, a model built on a 13 V-J signature told ophthalmopathy apart from stable hyperthyroidism with 85% to 90% sensitivity and approximately 81% specificity, and in testing the same model reached 80%/75%. Most expanded thyroid clonotypes (frequency above 0.001) were also detected in blood, a finding suggesting that blood repertoires may reflect thyroid immune responses. Sample size was not statistically predetermined, and investigators were not blinded to group allocation.

Amplification of TCR beta CDR3 regions was carried out from RNA transcripts. The first round of RT-PCR for the TCR CDR3 was performed with the HTBI primer set and the Qiagen OneStep RT-PCR kit. Libraries were constructed in a second round of multiplex PCR, after which size selection and purification were performed. Sequencing of the libraries was done on an Illumina HiSeq2000 using paired-end 100 bp reads. The authors' analysis ran thus. SOAPnuke was used to process the raw data, throwing out any read that contained adapters or uncalled bases, had a mean Phred below 15, or lacked an exact constant-primer or identifier match. High-quality paired reads were merged using COPE v1.2.5, and each unique nucleotide sequence was defined as a clonotype. Clonotypes were aligned to IMGT TRBV, TRBD and TRBJ reference segments using MiTCR v1.1. The analysis included only V-J combinations with a frequency above 0.0001, which together covered roughly 99% of the repertoires. A TCS score was defined as the ratio between F50 (clonal expansion) and ExV (chaos), using BLOSUM62-based TCRdist between CDR3 peptides within each V-J. Welch's t-statistics and random forest reduced roughly 500 V-J features to 10 to 15, which were used in a naive Bayes classifier (R e1071). TCRdb itself trimmed the public reads at Q25 with fastp, ran MiXCR and retained productive beta chains. A single entry per CDR3 protein holds the most common genes and DNA from its merged rows. The V and J calls come from TCRdb's annotation, not from the publication. Counted in this sample were around 500,000 distinct CDR3 sequences; about 20% of them appeared once. The ten most abundant clones make up 45% to 50% of the sample.

The CDR3 starts with the cysteine, ends with the phenylalanine, and has 13 residues. The retained sequence is limited to the CDR3, 39 bases, with the frame set at the first base. V gives up 7 bases and J gives up 7 bases, and the segment between their germline ends measures 14 bases. The germline V gene (reference sequence) provides CDR1 SEHNR and CDR2 FQNEAQ. Ophthalmopathy patients had moderately to severely active disease, Clinical Activity Score of at least 3, NOSPECS grade of at least 4, and duration under 3 months. Exclusion was applied to patients with uncontrolled infections, other autoimmune diseases, pregnancy or lactation. Clinical symptoms, serum thyroxine and TRAb, thyroid ultrasound, and orbital computed tomography formed the basis for the diagnoses. PBMCs were separated from 8 to 10 ml of fresh peripheral blood using Ficoll-Paque density gradient centrifugation. Total RNA was extracted using Trizol reagent, and RNA quality was assessed on an Agilent 2100 Bioanalyzer.

Specimen: blood. The V and J segments used are TRBV7-9 and TRBJ2-1; no D gene call is confident. The TCR was taken from a woman in her 70s with Graves' ophthalmopathy. The CDR3 protein is CASTPVAGNEQFF. The base sequence is TGTGCCAGCACCCCCGTAGCTGGTAATGAGCAGTTCTTC. Joined to the reference TRBV7-9 and TRBJ2-1 proteins, this CDR3 gives the full variable domain: DTGVSQNPRHKITKRGQNVTFRCDPISEHNRLYWYRQTLGQGPEFLTYFQNEAQLEKSRLLSDRFSAERPKGSFSTLEIQRTEQGDSAMYLCASTPVAGNEQFFGPGTRLTVL.